Listed here are 14 T cell receptor beta chains from one sample, sequenced in a study of control samples from healthy donors and cancer patients. Method: immunoSEQ multiplex PCR; TCRdb's copy keeps in-frame clones and lacks some. The sample includes roughly 150,000 clones, about 90% of them seen just once. Sequenced input: blood. Receptor source: a man younger than 30 in good health.

The rearrangement joins TRBV29-1 to TRBJ1-2; possible D gene TRBD1, 5 bases. Per germline, CDR1 SQVTM and CDR2 ANQGSEA. V was pared by 4 bases and J by 3 bases, with 15 bases between. The CDR3 runs 14 residues. DNA of the CDR3: TGCAGCGTTGCTTCACTCAAGGGGTACTATGGCTACACCTTC. Protein: CSVASLKGYYGYTF.

The rearrangement links TRBV19 to TRBJ1-4; 8 bases map to TRBD1. Looked up from germline, CDR1 is LNHDA and CDR2 is SQIVND (reference sequence). CDR3 length equals 15 residues. The V segment lost 6 bases and the J segment 7 bases; nucleotides outside the gene matches: 10. In DNA, the CDR3 is TGTGCCAGTAGGACCGGACAGGGCTTTTTTGAAAAACTGTTTTTT. Amino acids: CASRTGQGFFEKLFF.

For the CDR3, the DNA is TGCGCCAGCAGCTCTGGACAGGGGGTCTACAATGAGCAGTTCTTC. Translated, it gives CASSSGQGVYNEQFF. This chain joins TRBV5-1 and TRBJ2-1; 10 bases line up with TRBD1. CDR3 length equals 15 residues. Germline V gene sequence: CDR1 SGHRS, CDR2 YFSETQ. The ends lost 3 bases at V and 3 bases at J; junction bases unmatched: 3.

The chain has TRBV7-2 and TRBJ1-1; D perhaps matches TRBD1 (5 bases). Trimming shortened V by 4 bases and J by 0 bases, and 9 bases separated the two germline ends. This CDR3 has 14 amino acids. Germline CDR1 SGHTA, CDR2 FQGNSA. CDR3: CASSYTQVNTEAFF. For the CDR3, the DNA is TGTGCCAGCAGCTATACACAGGTGAACACTGAAGCTTTCTTT.

This clone appeared a few times. V gene TRBV6-2 or TRBV6-3 combines with J gene TRBJ1-5; D not certain. This CDR3 is 15 amino acids long. V was cut by 2 bases and J by 2 bases, with 10 bases left in between. Per germline, CDR1 MNHEY and CDR2 SVGEGT. This chain's CDR3 is CASSYGHPGNQPQHF. CDR3 DNA sequence: TGTGCCAGCAGTTACGGCCACCCGGGCAATCAGCCCCAGCATTTT.

The V call is TRBV7-9, the J call TRBJ2-3; D may match TRBD1 or TRBD2 (6 bases each). Germline V gives CDR1 SEHNR, CDR2 FQNEAQ (reference sequence). The V and J ends lost 5 bases and 4 bases respectively, with 10 bases between them. This CDR3 is 13 amino acids long. CDR3 amino acids: CASSPRGPDTQYF. The CDR3 nucleotides read TGTGCCAGCAGCCCCCGGGGGCCAGATACGCAGTATTTT.

The V call is TRBV5-4, the J call TRBJ2-7; TRBD2 agrees at 8 bases. Germline V CDR1 and CDR2: SGHNT, YYREEE (reference sequence). J gave up 4 bases and V 2 bases, and 14 bases lay outside the gene matches. CDR3 length: 17 residues. The CDR3 DNA is TGTGCCAGCAGCTTAACGTTTGAGGGGCGGGGGGAGTACGAGCAGTACTTC. Its translation: CASSLTFEGRGEYEQYF.

J is TRBJ2-3 and V is TRBV27, with 8 bases identical to TRBD2. CDR1 is MNHEY, CDR2 SMNVEV, per germline (reference sequence). Trimming removed 5 bases from V and 0 bases from J; junction bases left unmatched: 4. This CDR3 comprises 15 residues. The CDR3 DNA is TGTGCCAGCAGTGGAGCGGGGGCGAGCACAGATACGCAGTATTTT. Translating gives CASSGAGASTDTQYF.

The gene calls are TRBV7-2 and TRBJ1-5; D not certain. Deletions cut 0 bases from V and 7 bases from J, with 13 bases between. The CDR3 is 15 residues long. Germline V gene data show CDR1 as SGHTA and CDR2 as FQGNSA. The CDR3 coding sequence is TGTGCCAGCAGCTTAGCGCCCGGTGGATGGCAGCCCCAGCATTTT. This gives the protein CASSLAPGGWQPQHF.

The CDR3 protein is CAWSALQGWGRNTEAFF. CDR3 DNA: TGTGCCTGGAGTGCCCTACAGGGATGGGGGAGGAACACTGAAGCTTTCTTT. The chain employs TRBV30 and TRBJ1-1; D perhaps matches TRBD1 (6 bases). Germline CDR1 and CDR2: GTSNPN and SVGIG (reference sequence). The CDR3 consists of 17 residues. V lost 1 base to trimming and J lost 1 base, with 19 bases between them.

V is TRBV12-3 or TRBV12-4 and J is TRBJ1-2, with D unresolved. V was cut by 1 base and J by 6 bases, with 9 bases left in between. The CDR3 runs to 13 residues. The CDR3 coding sequence is TGTGCCAGCAGTTTAGACAGTAGTAATGGCTACACCTTC. It yields the protein CASSLDSSNGYTF.

The chain employs TRBV18 and TRBJ1-3, with D unclear. The CDR3 loop spans 15 amino acids. Germline V gene data show CDR1 as KGHSH and CDR2 as LQKENI. V lost 4 bases to trimming and J lost 0 bases, with 10 bases between them. The CDR3 DNA reads TGTGCCAGCTCACAAAGCGGAGCCTCTGGAAACACCATATATTTT. This translates into CASSQSGASGNTIYF.

The V and J genes are TRBV5-1 and TRBJ1-3; no clear D gene. The CDR3 spans 14 residues. V was trimmed by 4 bases and J by 0 bases, leaving 8 bases between them. Germline V gives CDR1 SGHRS, CDR2 YFSETQ. The CDR3 sequence is CASSHGSSGNTIYF. As DNA, the CDR3 is TGCGCCAGCAGCCACGGTAGCTCTGGAAACACCATATATTTT. Full variable domain (rest looked up from reference TRBV5-1 and TRBJ1-3): KAGVTQTPRYLIKTRGQQVTLSCSPISGHRSVSWYQQTPGQGLQFLFEYFSETQRNKGNFPGRFSGRQFSNSRSEMNVSTLELGDSALYLCASSHGSSGNTIYFGEGSWLTVV.

This clone was detected a few times. The J gene is TRBJ2-6, the V gene TRBV4-2; a weak D match, TRBD2 (5 bases). This CDR3 is built from 17 residues. Germline V gene sequence: CDR1 LGHNA, CDR2 YNFKEQ. The V end lost 8 bases, the J end lost 0 bases, and 17 bases lay between the germline ends. The CDR3 protein is CASQRGRVNSGANVLTF. CDR3 DNA: TGTGCCAGCCAAAGAGGGCGGGTAAACTCTGGGGCCAACGTCCTGACTTTC.